This entry concerns a single T cell receptor beta chain. These data come from a study of cytomegalovirus exposure and HLA in healthy donors. Germline values: CDR1 LGHNA, CDR2 YSLEER. This CDR3 spans 15 amino acids. Trimming took 3 bases from V and 3 from J, leaving 12 bases between them. Amplification used 60 Vbeta primers and 13 Jbeta primers. Profiled with immunoSEQ multiplex PCR; TCRdb holds only in-frame clones, not every one. The repertoire holds about 100,000 clones, with roughly 76% as singletons. J is TRBJ2-1 and V is TRBV4-3, with D maybe TRBD2 (5 bases). The TCR sequence derives from a man younger than 35 in good health and CMV-seronegative. The specimen was PBMCs. The CDR3 spells CASSQAGLLYNEQFF. The CDR3 nucleotides are TGCGCCAGCAGCCAGGCTGGACTCCTCTACAATGAGCAGTTCTTC.